The following is a T cell receptor (beta chain) sequence with its context. One end of the junction fails to match germline, which may point to a read error. The authors reverse transcribed 0.5 to 1 ug RNA with random hexamers. One entry per CDR3 protein results from TCRdb running MiXCR on the immunoSEQ multiplex PCR reads. This table has under 200,000 distinct CDR3 sequences, 85% to 95% appearing once. The authors sequenced TCR beta from blood CD8+ and CD4+ T cells. The data were obtained in a study of CD8 T cells in Susac syndrome. The length of the CDR3 is 15 residues. CDR1 is MDHEN and CDR2 is SYDVKM in the germline V gene.

The material sequenced was CD8+ T cells from PBMCs. This rearrangement joins TRBV28 to TRBJ2-3; 7 bases are shared with TRBD2. The clonotype originates from a human donor with multiple sclerosis. CDR3 coding DNA: TGTGCCAGCACTTTACAGCGGGATAACACAGATACGCAGTATTTT. It is translated as CASTLQRDNTDTQYF.